This T cell receptor (beta chain) was obtained from a study of PD-1 blockade in classical Hodgkin lymphoma. TCRdb keeps only in-frame clones here, not all; method: immunoSEQ multiplex PCR. The data contain 100,000 to 130,000 clones, roughly nine tenths of them seen just once; the ten biggest clones take up just under 20%. The germline V gene encodes CDR1 SEHNR and CDR2 FQNEAQ (reference sequence). This CDR3 has 16 residues. V was clipped by 5 bases and J by 1 base, with 14 bases between them. Brentuximab vedotin exposure varied among the patients, all of whom had relapsed after autologous stem cell transplantation. The study recorded best responses of complete response, partial response or progressive disease.

The sequence came from a human donor with classical Hodgkin lymphoma. The input for sequencing was peripheral blood mononuclear cells (PBMCs), taken before the second cycle of nivolumab. The chain combines TRBV7-9 with TRBJ1-4; no reliable D call. In DNA, the CDR3 is TGTGCCAGCAGCACCCCAAGGGCGCAAACTAATGAAAAACTGTTTTTT. Encoded protein: CASSTPRAQTNEKLFF.